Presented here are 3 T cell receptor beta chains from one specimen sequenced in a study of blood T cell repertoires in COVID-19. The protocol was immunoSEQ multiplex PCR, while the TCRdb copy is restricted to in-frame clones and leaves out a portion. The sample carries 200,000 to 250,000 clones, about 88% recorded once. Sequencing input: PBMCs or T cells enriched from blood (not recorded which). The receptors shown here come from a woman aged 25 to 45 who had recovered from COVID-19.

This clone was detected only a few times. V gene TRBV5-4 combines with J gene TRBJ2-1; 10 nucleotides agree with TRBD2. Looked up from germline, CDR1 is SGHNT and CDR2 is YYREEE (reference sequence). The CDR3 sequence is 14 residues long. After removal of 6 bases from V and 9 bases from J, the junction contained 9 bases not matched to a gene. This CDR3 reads CASTSSGGGGEQFF. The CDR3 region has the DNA TGTGCCAGCACTTCCAGCGGGGGGGGCGGTGAGCAGTTCTTC. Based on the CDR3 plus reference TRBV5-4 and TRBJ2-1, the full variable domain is ETGVTQSPTHLIKTRGQQVTLRCSSQSGHNTVSWYQQALGQGPQFIFQYYREEENGRGNFPPRFSGLQFPNYSSELNVNALELDDSALYLCASTSSGGGGEQFFGPGTRLTVL.

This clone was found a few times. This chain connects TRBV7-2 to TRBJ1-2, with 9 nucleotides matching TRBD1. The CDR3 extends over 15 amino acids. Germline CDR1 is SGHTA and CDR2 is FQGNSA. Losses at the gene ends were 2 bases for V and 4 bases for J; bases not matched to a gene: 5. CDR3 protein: CASSLPGTGSYGYTF. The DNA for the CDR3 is TGTGCCAGCAGCTTACCCGGGACAGGGTCCTATGGCTACACCTTC.

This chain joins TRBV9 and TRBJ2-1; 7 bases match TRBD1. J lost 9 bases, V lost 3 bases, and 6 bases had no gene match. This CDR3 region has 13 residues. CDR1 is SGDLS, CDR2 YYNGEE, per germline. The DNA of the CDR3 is TGTGCCAGCAGCGCCGGGACAGTCCCTGAGCAGTTCTTC. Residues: CASSAGTVPEQFF.